Sequencing of this TCR beta chain was carried out in a study of blood T cell repertoires in COVID-19. Only in-frame clones appear in the TCRdb table, and some are missing; sequencing was by immunoSEQ multiplex PCR. The table includes around 400,000 clones, about 87% detected once. Germline V gene sequence: CDR1 LGHDT, CDR2 YNNKEL (reference sequence). The CDR3 is made up of 18 amino acids. J was trimmed by 9 bases and V by 4 bases; bases with no gene match: 13. The clonotype originates from a woman aged 60-75 years with COVID-19, enrolled during active disease. Sample: peripheral blood. The V and J genes are TRBV3-1 (or the pseudogene TRBV3-2) and TRBJ2-3, with 16 nucleotides matching TRBD2. The CDR3 sequence: CASSLRPGTSGGAETQYF. CDR3 DNA: TGTGCCAGCAGCCTCCGACCCGGGACTAGCGGGGGGGCCGAGACGCAGTATTTT.